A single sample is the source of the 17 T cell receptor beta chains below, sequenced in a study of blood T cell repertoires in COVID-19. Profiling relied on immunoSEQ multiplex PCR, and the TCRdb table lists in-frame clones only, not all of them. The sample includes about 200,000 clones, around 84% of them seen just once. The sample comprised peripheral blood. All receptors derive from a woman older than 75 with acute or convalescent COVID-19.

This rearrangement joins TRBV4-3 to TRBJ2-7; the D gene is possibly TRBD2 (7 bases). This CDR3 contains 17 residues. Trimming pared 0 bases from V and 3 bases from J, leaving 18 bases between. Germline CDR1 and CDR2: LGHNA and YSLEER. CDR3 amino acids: CASSQEEVRGAHYEQYF. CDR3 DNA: TGCGCCAGCAGCCAAGAAGAAGTACGGGGGGCTCACTACGAGCAGTACTTC.

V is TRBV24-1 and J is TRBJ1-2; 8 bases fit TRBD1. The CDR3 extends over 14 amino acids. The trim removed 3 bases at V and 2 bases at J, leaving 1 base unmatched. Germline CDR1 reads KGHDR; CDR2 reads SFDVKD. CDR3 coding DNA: TGTGCCACCAGTGATGGACAGGGAAACTATGGCTACACCTTC. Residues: CATSDGQGNYGYTF.

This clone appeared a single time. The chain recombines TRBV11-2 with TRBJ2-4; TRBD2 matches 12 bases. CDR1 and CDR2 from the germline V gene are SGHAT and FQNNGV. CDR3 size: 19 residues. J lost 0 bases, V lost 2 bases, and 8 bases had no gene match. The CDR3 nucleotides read TGTGCCAGCAGCTTAACGACTAGCGGGAGCTTACTAGCCAAAAACATTCAGTACTTC. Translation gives CASSLTTSGSLLAKNIQYF.

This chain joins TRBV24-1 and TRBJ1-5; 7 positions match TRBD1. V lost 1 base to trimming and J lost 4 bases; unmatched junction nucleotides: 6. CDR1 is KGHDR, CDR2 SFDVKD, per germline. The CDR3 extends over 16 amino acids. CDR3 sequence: CATSDLQGSRNQPQHF. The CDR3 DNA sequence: TGTGCCACCAGTGATTTACAGGGGTCGCGAAATCAGCCCCAGCATTTT.

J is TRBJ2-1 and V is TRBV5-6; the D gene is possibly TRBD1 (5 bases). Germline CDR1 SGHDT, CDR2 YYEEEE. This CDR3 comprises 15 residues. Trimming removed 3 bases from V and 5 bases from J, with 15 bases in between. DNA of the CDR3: TGTGCCAGCAGCTGGCGGACATGGAGAGACAATGAGCAGTTCTTC. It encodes CASSWRTWRDNEQFF.

CDR3 loop: CASSSTDRGLAGELFF. CDR3 nucleotide sequence: TGTGCCAGCAGCTCCACCGACAGGGGGCTAGCCGGGGAGCTGTTTTTT. The V and J genes are TRBV7-2 and TRBJ2-2; 10 nucleotides align to TRBD1. Unmatched junction bases numbered 8, after V lost 4 bases and J lost 6 bases. Germline V gene data show CDR1 as SGHTA and CDR2 as FQGNSA. The CDR3 runs to 16 residues. Complete variable domain (other parts from reference TRBV7-2 and TRBJ2-2): GAGVSQSPSNKVTEKGKDVELRCDPISGHTALYWYRQSLGQGLEFLIYFQGNSAPDKSGLPSDRFSAERTGGSVSTLTIQRTQQEDSAVYLCASSSTDRGLAGELFFGEGSRLTVL.

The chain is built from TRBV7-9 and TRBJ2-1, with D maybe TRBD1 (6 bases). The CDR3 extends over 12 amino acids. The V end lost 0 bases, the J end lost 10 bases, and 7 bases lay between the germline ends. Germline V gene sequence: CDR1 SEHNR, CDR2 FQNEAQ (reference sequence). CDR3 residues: CASSLADREQFF. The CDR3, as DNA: TGTGCCAGCAGCTTAGCCGACAGGGAGCAGTTCTTC.

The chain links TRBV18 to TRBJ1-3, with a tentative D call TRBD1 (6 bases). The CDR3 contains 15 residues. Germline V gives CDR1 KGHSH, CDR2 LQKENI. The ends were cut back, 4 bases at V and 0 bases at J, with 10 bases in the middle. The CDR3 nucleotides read TGTGCCAGCTCACTGGACAGTGGCTCTGGAAACACCATATATTTT. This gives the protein CASSLDSGSGNTIYF.

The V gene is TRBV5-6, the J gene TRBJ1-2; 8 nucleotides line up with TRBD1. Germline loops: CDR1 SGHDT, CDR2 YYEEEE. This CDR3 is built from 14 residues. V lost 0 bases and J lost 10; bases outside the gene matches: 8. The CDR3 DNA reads TGTGCCAGCAGCTTGGGTCCAGGGGGCGATGACTACACCTTC. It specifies CASSLGPGGDDYTF.

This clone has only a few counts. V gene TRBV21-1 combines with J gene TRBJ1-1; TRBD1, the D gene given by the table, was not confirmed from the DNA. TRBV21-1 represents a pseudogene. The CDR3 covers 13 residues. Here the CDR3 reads CACREGVNTEAFF. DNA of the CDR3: TGTGCCTGCAGGGAAGGGGTGAACACTGAAGCTTTCTTT.

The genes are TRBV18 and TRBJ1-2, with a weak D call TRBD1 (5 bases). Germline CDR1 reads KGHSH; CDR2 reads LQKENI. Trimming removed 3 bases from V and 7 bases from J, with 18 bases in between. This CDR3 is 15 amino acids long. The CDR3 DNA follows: TGTGCCAGCTCACCGATCCCGGGGGATACGAGTGGCTACACCTTC. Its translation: CASSPIPGDTSGYTF.

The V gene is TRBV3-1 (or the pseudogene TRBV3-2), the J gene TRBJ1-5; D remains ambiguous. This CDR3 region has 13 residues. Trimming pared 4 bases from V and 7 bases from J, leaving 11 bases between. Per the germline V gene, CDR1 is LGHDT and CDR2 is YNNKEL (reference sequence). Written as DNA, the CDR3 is TGTGCCAGCAGCCGTGGCCAGTTGCAGCCCCAGCATTTT. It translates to CASSRGQLQPQHF.

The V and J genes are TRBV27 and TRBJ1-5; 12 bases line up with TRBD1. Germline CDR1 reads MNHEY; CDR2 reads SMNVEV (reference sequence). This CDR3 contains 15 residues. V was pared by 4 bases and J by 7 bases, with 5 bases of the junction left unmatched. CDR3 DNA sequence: TGTGCCAGCAGTTCGGGACAGGGGGCCGGACAGCCCCAGCATTTT. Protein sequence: CASSSGQGAGQPQHF.

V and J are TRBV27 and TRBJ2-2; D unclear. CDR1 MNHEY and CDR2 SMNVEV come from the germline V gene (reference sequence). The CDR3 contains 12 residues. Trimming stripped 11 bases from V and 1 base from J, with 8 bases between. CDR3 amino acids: CAARRNTGELFF. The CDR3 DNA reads TGTGCCGCGCGGAGGAACACCGGGGAGCTGTTTTTT.

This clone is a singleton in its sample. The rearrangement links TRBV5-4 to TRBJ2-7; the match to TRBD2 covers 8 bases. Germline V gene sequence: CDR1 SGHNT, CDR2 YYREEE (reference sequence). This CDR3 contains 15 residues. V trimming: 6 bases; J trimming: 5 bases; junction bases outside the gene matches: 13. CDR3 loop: CASTRGGGSIDEQYF. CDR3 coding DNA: TGTGCCAGCACCCGGGGGGGCGGGAGTATAGACGAGCAGTACTTC.

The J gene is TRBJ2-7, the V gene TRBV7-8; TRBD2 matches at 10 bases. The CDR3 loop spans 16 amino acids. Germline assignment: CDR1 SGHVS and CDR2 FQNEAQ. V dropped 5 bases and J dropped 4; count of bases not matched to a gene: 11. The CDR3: CASSPRSTSGMYEQYF. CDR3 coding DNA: TGTGCCAGCAGCCCGAGGTCTACTAGCGGGATGTACGAGCAGTACTTC.

CDR3 loop: CASSLGADGRLAFF. The CDR3 region has the DNA TGTGCCAGCAGTTTAGGGGCGGACGGGAGATTAGCTTTCTTT. The chain employs TRBV27 and TRBJ1-1, with a tentative D call TRBD1 (5 bases). Germline lookup yields CDR1 MNHEY and CDR2 SMNVEV (reference sequence). CDR3 length: 14 amino acids. V lost 2 bases and J 10 bases, leaving 17 bases between the germline ends.